What follows describes a single T cell receptor (beta chain). The J segment lost 4 bases and the V segment lost 4 bases, leaving 6 bases of the junction unmatched. This CDR3 comprises 16 residues. Germline V gene data show CDR1 as KGHSH and CDR2 as LQKENI. Sequencing used immunoSEQ v3.0 at survey level. TCRdb keeps only in-frame clones here, not all; method: immunoSEQ multiplex PCR. The sample contains about 22,000 clones, approximately 90% of which appear only once. The source of the sample is a study of long-term antiretroviral therapy in people with HIV. This receptor was identified in a man aged 55 to 70 with HIV. The material sequenced was unsorted PBMCs, taken 2.3 years after starting antiretroviral therapy. The V call is TRBV18, the J call TRBJ2-3, with 12 bases matching TRBD2. The CDR3 DNA follows: TGTGCCAGCTCACTCGGGACTAGCGGGTGGGCAGATACGCAGTATTTT. The encoded protein is CASSLGTSGWADTQYF.